This TCR beta chain was captured in a study of cytomegalovirus exposure and HLA in healthy donors. Germline CDR1 reads SGHTA; CDR2 reads FQGNSA. CDR3 length: 16 amino acids. Trimming removed 3 bases from V and 7 bases from J; junction bases left unmatched: 12. This clone was counted once. The PCR made use of 60 Vbeta and 13 Jbeta primers. Repertoires were generated with immunoSEQ multiplex PCR, while TCRdb's copy carries only in-frame clones and drops some. This sample carries some 140,000 clones, roughly 80% of them seen once, and the ten largest clones take approximately 8.2%. The specimen was PBMCs. The clonotype comes from a woman between 50 and 59 years old in good health and CMV-seropositive. V usage is TRBV7-2 and J usage is TRBJ1-2; 9 bases align to TRBD1. The CDR3 DNA reads TGTGCCAGCAGCTTTTTCCAACTACAGGGGGCGAGTGGCTACACCTTC. This sequence encodes CASSFFQLQGASGYTF. Filled out from reference TRBV7-2 and TRBJ1-2, the complete variable domain reads GAGVSQSPSNKVTEKGKDVELRCDPISGHTALYWYRQSLGQGLEFLIYFQGNSAPDKSGLPSDRFSAERTGGSVSTLTIQRTQQEDSAVYLCASSFFQLQGASGYTFGSGTRLTVV.